These 17 T cell receptor beta chains originate from one sample sequenced in a study of shared clonotypes between healthy human individuals. Produced via immunoSEQ multiplex PCR; TCRdb's table is partial and in-frame only. The repertoire includes some 2,100,000 clones, more than 90% of them detected once, and 0.13% sits in the top ten. Input material: naive CD4+ T cells sorted from blood. Subset described: CD45RA+ positively selected. Receptors were obtained from a man between 18 and 29 years old in good health.

The V gene is TRBV10-2, the J gene TRBJ1-1; possibly TRBD1 for D (5 bases). The CDR3 covers 15 residues. Germline V gene sequence: CDR1 WSHSY, CDR2 SAAADI. V lost 2 bases, J lost 4 bases, and 14 bases lay in between. The CDR3 loop reads CASSEPQDTRTEAFF. In nucleotides, the CDR3 is TGCGCCAGCAGTGAGCCCCAGGACACGCGCACTGAAGCTTTCTTT.

The gene calls are TRBV7-9 and TRBJ2-7; possible D gene TRBD2, 5 bases. From germline, CDR1 is SEHNR and CDR2 FQNEAQ (reference sequence). The CDR3 is 12 amino acids. Trimming stripped 8 bases from V and 0 bases from J, with 8 bases between. In DNA form, the CDR3 reads TGTGCCAGCTCTGGAGGCTCCTACGAGCAGTACTTC. It yields the protein CASSGGSYEQYF.

V gene TRBV11-2 combines with J gene TRBJ2-5; TRBD2 aligns across 8 bases. With 5 bases clipped from V and 7 bases from J, the junction kept 9 bases outside the gene matches. In germline, CDR1 is SGHAT, CDR2 FQNNGV. The CDR3 length is 14 residues. CDR3 loop: CASSLLEGLGTQYF. CDR3 nucleotides: TGTGCCAGCAGCCTACTGGAGGGACTAGGGACCCAGTACTTC.

DNA of the CDR3: TGTGCCAGCAGTTTCCGGACAGCTGAAGCTTTCTTT. Amino acids: CASSFRTAEAFF. The rearrangement joins TRBV27 to TRBJ1-1; D is possibly TRBD1 (6 bases). V gave up 3 bases and J gave up 6 bases, with 8 bases separating them. CDR1 and CDR2 from the germline V gene are MNHEY and SMNVEV (reference sequence). The CDR3 sequence is 12 residues long.

The chain carries TRBV10-3 and TRBJ1-3, with D maybe TRBD1 (5 bases). Trimming cost V 2 bases and J 2 bases, with 7 bases left between them. The CDR3 loop spans 14 amino acids. CDR1 and CDR2 (germline): ENHRY, SYGVKD. In nucleotides, the CDR3 is TGTGCCATCAGTGAGGGGGCAGCTGGAAACACCATATATTTT. Encoded protein: CAISEGAAGNTIYF.

J is TRBJ2-5 and V is TRBV7-2; D is possibly TRBD1 (5 bases). The CDR3 covers 13 residues. Trimming stripped 5 bases from V and 2 bases from J, with 9 bases between. CDR1 and CDR2 (germline): SGHTA, FQGNSA. CDR3 region: CASSPRQQETQYF. CDR3 coding DNA: TGTGCCAGCAGCCCAAGACAGCAAGAGACCCAGTACTTC.

The chain couples TRBV2 to TRBJ1-1; weak D call: TRBD1 (5 bases). Germline values: CDR1 SNHLY, CDR2 FYNNEI. V was pared by 4 bases and J by 0 bases, with 9 bases between. The CDR3 has 14 residues. CDR3 DNA: TGTGCCAGCAGTGCGGTCAGGGTGAACACTGAAGCTTTCTTT. Translating it yields CASSAVRVNTEAFF.

This chain links TRBV27 with TRBJ2-2; 7 bases are shared with TRBD2. V trimming: 3 bases; J trimming: 6 bases; junction bases outside the gene matches: 7. The CDR3 loop spans 15 amino acids. The germline gives CDR1 MNHEY, CDR2 SMNVEV (reference sequence). The CDR3 reads CASSFGGRVAGELFF. The CDR3 DNA sequence: TGTGCCAGCAGTTTTGGAGGGAGGGTTGCCGGGGAGCTGTTTTTT.

The V gene is TRBV6-5, the J gene TRBJ2-5, with D perhaps TRBD1 (6 bases). The CDR3 consists of 13 residues. Trimming stripped 5 bases from V and 2 bases from J, with 9 bases between. Per germline, CDR1 MNHEY and CDR2 SVGAGI. The CDR3, as DNA: TGTGCCAGCAGTCGAGGACAGCAAGAGACCCAGTACTTC. Protein product: CASSRGQQETQYF.

This sequence joins TRBV4-1 and TRBJ1-5; the D is unclear. Trimming took 1 base from V and 2 from J, leaving 9 bases between them. Germline loops: CDR1 MGHRA, CDR2 YSYEKL. This CDR3 is built from 15 residues. The CDR3: CASSQGSVGNQPQHF. The CDR3 DNA reads as TGCGCCAGCAGCCAAGGGTCAGTTGGCAATCAGCCCCAGCATTTT.

The chain employs TRBV11-2 and TRBJ2-7; D unresolved. The V gene lost 3 bases and the J gene lost 1 base, with 7 bases spanning the gap. The germline V gene encodes CDR1 SGHAT and CDR2 FQNNGV. The CDR3 loop spans 13 amino acids. The DNA of the CDR3 is TGTGCCAGCAGCTTGGTCGATTCCTACGAGCAGTACTTC. This translates into CASSLVDSYEQYF.

The V gene is TRBV13, the J gene TRBJ2-7, with a tentative D call TRBD1 (5 bases). There are 14 residues in the CDR3. The V gene's germline CDR1 is PRHDT and CDR2 FYEKMQ (reference sequence). The V and J ends lost 4 bases and 0 bases respectively, with 10 bases between them. The CDR3: CASSSRVGSYEQYF. Here the CDR3 DNA reads TGTGCCAGCAGCTCCAGGGTTGGCTCCTACGAGCAGTACTTC.

The J gene is TRBJ2-1, the V gene TRBV10-3, with no clear D. Trimming shortened V by 3 bases and J by 9 bases, and 15 bases separated the two germline ends. This CDR3 is 14 amino acids long. Germline lookup yields CDR1 ENHRY and CDR2 SYGVKD. The CDR3, as DNA: TGTGCCATCAGTGAAACCGCAGCAGGTCTTGAGCAGTTCTTC. Its translation: CAISETAAGLEQFF.

The genes are TRBV29-1 and TRBJ1-1; D gene ambiguous. Deletions cut 8 bases from V and 6 bases from J, with 13 bases between. The CDR3 extends over 11 amino acids. Germline CDR1 SQVTM, CDR2 ANQGSEA. The CDR3 reads CSSRPGAEAFF. CDR3 nucleotide sequence: TGCAGCTCCCGTCCTGGCGCTGAAGCTTTCTTT.

For this clone: Additional DNA sequences in this sample encode the identical CDR3. The chain combines TRBV5-4 with TRBJ1-1, with D tentatively TRBD1 (5 bases). From germline, CDR1 is SGHNT and CDR2 YYREEE (reference sequence). CDR3 size: 13 residues. Trimming took off 4 bases at V and 0 bases at J, with 7 bases between the two ends. CDR3 sequence: CASSPGLNTEAFF. CDR3 DNA: TGTGCCAGCAGCCCGGGACTGAACACTGAAGCTTTCTTT.

J is TRBJ1-4 and V is TRBV7-9, with 7 bases fitting TRBD1. The CDR3 runs to 12 residues. V lost 3 bases and J lost 13; bases outside the gene matches: 5. Germline CDR1 and CDR2: SEHNR and FQNEAQ (reference sequence). The CDR3 is CASSFDREGLFF. CDR3 nucleotides: TGTGCCAGCAGCTTTGACAGGGAGGGACTGTTTTTT.

V gene TRBV9 combines with J gene TRBJ1-3, with TRBD1 as a possible D gene (5 bases). V was shortened by 4 bases and J by 0 bases, with 11 bases between the two germline ends. From germline, CDR1 is SGDLS and CDR2 YYNGEE. This CDR3 is 15 amino acids long. This CDR3 reads CASSRGTSSGNTIYF. The CDR3 DNA sequence: TGTGCCAGCAGCAGAGGGACTTCCTCTGGAAACACCATATATTTT. The entire variable domain, with the rest obtained from reference TRBV9 and TRBJ1-3, is as follows: DSGVTQTPKHLITATGQRVTLRCSPRSGDLSVYWYQQSLDQGLQFLIQYYNGEERAKGNILERFSAQQFPDLHSELNLSSLELGDSALYFCASSRGTSSGNTIYFGEGSWLTVV.